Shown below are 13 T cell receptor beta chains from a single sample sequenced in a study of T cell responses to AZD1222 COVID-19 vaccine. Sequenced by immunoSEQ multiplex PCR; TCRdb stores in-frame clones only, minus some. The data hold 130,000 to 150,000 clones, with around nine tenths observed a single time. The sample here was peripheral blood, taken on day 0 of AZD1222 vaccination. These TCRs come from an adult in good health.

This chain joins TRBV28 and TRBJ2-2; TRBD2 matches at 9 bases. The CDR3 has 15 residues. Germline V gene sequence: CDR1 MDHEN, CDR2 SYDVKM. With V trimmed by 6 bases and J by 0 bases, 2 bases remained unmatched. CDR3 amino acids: CASSRLAANTGELFF. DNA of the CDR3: TGTGCCAGCAGCCGACTAGCGGCGAACACCGGGGAGCTGTTTTTT.

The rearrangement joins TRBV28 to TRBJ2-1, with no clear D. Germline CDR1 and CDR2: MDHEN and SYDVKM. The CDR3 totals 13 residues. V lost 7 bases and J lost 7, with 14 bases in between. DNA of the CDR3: TGTGCCAGCAAGTCAGGCGGTGGGAATGAGCAGTTCTTC. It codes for CASKSGGGNEQFF.

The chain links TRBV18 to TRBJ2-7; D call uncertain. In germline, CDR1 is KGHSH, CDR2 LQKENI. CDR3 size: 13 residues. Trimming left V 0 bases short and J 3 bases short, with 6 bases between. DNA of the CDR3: TGTGCCAGCTCACCACCGGGCGACTACGAGCAGTACTTC. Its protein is CASSPPGDYEQYF.

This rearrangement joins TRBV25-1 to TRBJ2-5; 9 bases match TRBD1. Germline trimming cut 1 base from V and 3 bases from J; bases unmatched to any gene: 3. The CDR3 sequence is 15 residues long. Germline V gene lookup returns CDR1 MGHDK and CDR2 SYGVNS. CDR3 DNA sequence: TGTGCCAGCAGTGAATTGACAGGGGGGGAAGAGACCCAGTACTTC. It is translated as CASSELTGGEETQYF.

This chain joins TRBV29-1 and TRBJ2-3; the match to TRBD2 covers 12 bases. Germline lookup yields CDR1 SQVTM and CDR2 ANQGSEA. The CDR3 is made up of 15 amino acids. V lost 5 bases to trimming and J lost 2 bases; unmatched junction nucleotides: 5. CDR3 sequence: CSVSGTSGFTDTQYF. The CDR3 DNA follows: TGCAGCGTTTCCGGGACTAGCGGGTTCACAGATACGCAGTATTTT.

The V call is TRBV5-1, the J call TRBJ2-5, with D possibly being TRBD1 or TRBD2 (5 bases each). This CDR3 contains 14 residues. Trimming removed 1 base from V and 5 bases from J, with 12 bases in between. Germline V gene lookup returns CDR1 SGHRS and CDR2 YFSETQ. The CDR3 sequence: CASSLMQGTETQYF. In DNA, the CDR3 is TGCGCCAGCAGCTTGATGCAAGGGACGGAGACCCAGTACTTC.

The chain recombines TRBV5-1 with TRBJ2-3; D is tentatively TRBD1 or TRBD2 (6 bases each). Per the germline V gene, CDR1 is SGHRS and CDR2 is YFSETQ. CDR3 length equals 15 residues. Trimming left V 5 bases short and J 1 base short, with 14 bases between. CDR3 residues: CASSLGGGGTDTQYF. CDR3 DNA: TGCGCCAGCAGTTTAGGGGGAGGCGGCACAGATACGCAGTATTTT. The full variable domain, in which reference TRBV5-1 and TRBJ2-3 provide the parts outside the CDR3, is KAGVTQTPRYLIKTRGQQVTLSCSPISGHRSVSWYQQTPGQGLQFLFEYFSETQRNKGNFPGRFSGRQFSNSRSEMNVSTLELGDSALYLCASSLGGGGTDTQYFGPGTRLTVL.

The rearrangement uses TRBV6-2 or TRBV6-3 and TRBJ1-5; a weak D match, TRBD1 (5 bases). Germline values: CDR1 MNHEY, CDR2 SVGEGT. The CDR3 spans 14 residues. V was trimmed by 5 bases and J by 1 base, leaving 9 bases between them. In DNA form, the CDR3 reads TGTGCCAGCAGTAGGGGTCGGAGCAATCAGCCCCAGCATTTT. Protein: CASSRGRSNQPQHF.

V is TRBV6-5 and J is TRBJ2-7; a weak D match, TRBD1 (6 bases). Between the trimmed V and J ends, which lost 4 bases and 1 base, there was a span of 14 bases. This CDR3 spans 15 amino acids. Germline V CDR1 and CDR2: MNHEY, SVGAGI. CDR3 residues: CASSFVDSPSYEQYF. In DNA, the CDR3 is TGTGCCAGCAGTTTTGTGGACAGCCCATCCTACGAGCAGTACTTC.

The CDR3 DNA reads as TGCAGCGGACTTTCCTCGGGACAGGGGATCTATAGCAATCAGCCCCAGCATTTT. Translated: CSGLSSGQGIYSNQPQHF. The V and J genes are TRBV29-1 and TRBJ1-5; 10 bases fit TRBD1. The CDR3 is 18 amino acids. Germline loops: CDR1 SQVTM, CDR2 ANQGSEA. V trimming: 7 bases; J trimming: 0 bases; junction bases outside the gene matches: 15.

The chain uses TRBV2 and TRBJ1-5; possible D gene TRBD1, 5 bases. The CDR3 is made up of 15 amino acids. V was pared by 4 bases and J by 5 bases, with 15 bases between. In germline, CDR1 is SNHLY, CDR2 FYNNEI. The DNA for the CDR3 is TGTGCCAGCAGTGGGGACGTCAGTCCGGATCAGCCCCAGCATTTT. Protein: CASSGDVSPDQPQHF.

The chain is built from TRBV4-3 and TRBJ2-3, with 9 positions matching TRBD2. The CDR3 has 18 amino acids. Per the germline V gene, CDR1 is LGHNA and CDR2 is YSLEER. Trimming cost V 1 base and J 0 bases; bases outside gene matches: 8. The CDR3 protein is CASSQGALAGTSTDTQYF. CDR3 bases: TGCGCCAGCAGCCAAGGGGCCCTAGCGGGAACTAGCACAGATACGCAGTATTTT.

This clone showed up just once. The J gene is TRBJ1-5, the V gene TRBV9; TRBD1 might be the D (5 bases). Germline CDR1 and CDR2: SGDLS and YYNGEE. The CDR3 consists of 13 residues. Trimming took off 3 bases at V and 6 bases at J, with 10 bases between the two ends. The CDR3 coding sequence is TGTGCCAGCAGCGAATCGGGGGGTCAGCCCCAGCATTTT. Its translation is CASSESGGQPQHF.